Each of the 17 T cell receptor beta chains below was sequenced from the same sample in a study of T cells in Graves' hyperthyroidism and ophthalmopathy. Template material for amplifying TCR beta CDR3 regions consisted of RNA transcripts. The study used the HTBI primer set for a first-round RT-PCR of the TCR CDR3. TCRdb used MiXCR to reprocess the multiplex PCR reads, holding one entry per CDR3 protein. The sample includes under 400,000 distinct CDR3 sequences, nearly 15% of them seen just once. The sequenced sample was blood. The source of these receptors is a woman in her sixties with Graves' ophthalmopathy.

Ten or more counts support this clonotype. The genes are TRBV28 and TRBJ1-3; D unclear. Germline CDR1 MDHEN, CDR2 SYDVKM. V was cut by 5 bases and J by 8 bases, with 16 bases left in between. CDR3 length equals 14 residues. CDR3 nucleotide sequence: TGTGCCAGCAGTACCTCAGACTTCTCGGACACCATATATTTT. Its protein product is CASSTSDFSDTIYF.

In its sample, this clonotype was seen a few times. A much larger clone differs from this one at a single base, so this may be a read error. The CDR3 does not end in the conserved phenylalanine or tryptophan, so this is likely a read error. The chain joins TRBV3-1 to TRBJ2-7; 12 bases map to TRBD2. V was clipped by 6 bases and J by 5 bases; unmatched bases: 8. CDR1 LGHDT and CDR2 YNNKEL come from the germline V gene (reference sequence). The CDR3 is 15 amino acids. The CDR3 DNA follows: TGTGCCAGCAGGCCCGGACTAGCGGGATTTAACGAGCAGTACCTC. Amino acid sequence: CASRPGLAGFNEQYL.

In this sample, this clonotype turned up many times. V gene TRBV12-3 or TRBV12-4 combines with J gene TRBJ2-5, with TRBD1 as a possible D gene (6 bases). V was cut by 6 bases and J by 5 bases, with 16 bases left in between. This CDR3 has 14 residues. In DNA, the CDR3 is TGTGCCAGCAGCCCGGACATAACAGGGGAGACCCAGTACTTC. Translating it yields CASSPDITGETQYF.

V and J are TRBV29-1 and TRBJ2-6; D gene ambiguous. The CDR3 runs 14 residues. V was pared by 5 bases and J by 1 base, with 9 bases between. Per germline, CDR1 SQVTM and CDR2 ANQGSEA. CDR3: CSVSVGSGANVLTF. The CDR3 DNA sequence: TGCAGCGTTAGCGTCGGATCTGGGGCCAACGTCCTGACTTTC.

This clonotype appeared a single time. V usage is TRBV6-1 and J usage is TRBJ2-1; 9 bases map to TRBD1. The CDR3 contains 14 residues. The germline V gene encodes CDR1 MNHNS and CDR2 SASEGT. The J segment lost 6 bases and the V segment lost 6 bases, leaving 6 bases of the junction unmatched. CDR3 in amino acids: CASSWTGVGNEQFF. CDR3 nucleotide sequence: TGTGCCAGCAGCTGGACAGGGGTTGGCAATGAGCAGTTCTTC.

This clonotype was seen repeatedly, ten times or more. CDR3 region: CASSPGEETQYF. In DNA, the CDR3 is TGTGCCAGCAGTCCCGGGGAAGAGACCCAGTACTTC. V is TRBV12-3 or TRBV12-4 and J is TRBJ2-5; D is possibly TRBD2 (5 bases). The CDR3 consists of 12 residues. V lost 5 bases, J lost 3 bases, and 7 bases lay in between.

The V and J genes are TRBV20-1 and TRBJ1-5; 8 bases align to TRBD1. V lost 0 bases and J lost 2; bases outside the gene matches: 3. CDR1 DFQATT and CDR2 SNEGSKA come from the germline V gene (reference sequence). The CDR3 has 15 residues. The CDR3 reads CSAREFRGRNQPQHF. The CDR3 bases are TGCAGTGCTAGAGAGTTCAGGGGGCGCAATCAGCCCCAGCATTTT.

The chain couples TRBV5-1 to TRBJ2-7; 10 nucleotides match TRBD2. The CDR3 is 19 residues long. V was clipped by 4 bases and J by 3 bases; unmatched bases: 19. Germline V gene lookup returns CDR1 SGHRS and CDR2 YFSETQ. The CDR3 spells CASSLHPSTSGIQSYEQYF. The CDR3 bases are TGCGCCAGCAGCCTCCACCCCTCTACTAGCGGGATCCAAAGCTACGAGCAGTACTTC.

At least ten counts were recorded for this clonotype. The CDR3 DNA follows: TGCAGCGTTGAAGGAGTGAAGAGGACTGAAGCTTTCTTT. It encodes CSVEGVKRTEAFF. The chain couples TRBV29-1 to TRBJ1-1, with no clear D. V lost 1 base and J lost 5, with 11 bases in between. The CDR3 totals 13 residues. Germline CDR1 SQVTM, CDR2 ANQGSEA.

This clonotype was seen ten or more times. The CDR3 protein is CASSLPTGLGTEAFF. The CDR3 DNA reads TGTGCCAGCAGCCTACCGACAGGGTTGGGCACTGAAGCTTTCTTT. The chain carries TRBV28 and TRBJ1-1; 7 nucleotides line up with TRBD1. Germline trimming cut 6 bases from V and 4 bases from J; bases unmatched to any gene: 11. Germline values: CDR1 MDHEN, CDR2 SYDVKM. The CDR3 contains 15 residues.

This clonotype came up many times. The chain combines TRBV12-3 or TRBV12-4 with TRBJ1-5, with D possibly being TRBD1 (6 bases). Trimming stripped 6 bases from V and 3 bases from J, with 12 bases between. The CDR3 spans 14 residues. The CDR3 DNA reads TGTGCCAGCAGCCACGGACAGACCAATCAGCCCCAGCATTTT. It yields the protein CASSHGQTNQPQHF.

The chain links TRBV6-5 to TRBJ2-7, with D tentatively TRBD2 (5 bases). The V end was cut by 0 bases, the J end by 3 bases, with 12 bases between. The germline gives CDR1 MNHEY, CDR2 SVGAGI. The CDR3 has 15 residues. CDR3 sequence reads: CASSYSTSSNYEQYF. The CDR3 DNA follows: TGTGCCAGCAGTTACTCGACGTCTAGCAACTACGAGCAGTACTTC.

The sample holds many counts of this clonotype. V gene TRBV3-1 combines with J gene TRBJ2-7; D assignment may be TRBD1 or TRBD2 (5 bases each). Per germline, CDR1 LGHDT and CDR2 YNNKEL (reference sequence). Trimming pared 4 bases from V and 2 bases from J, leaving 9 bases between. This CDR3 is 13 amino acids long. The CDR3 sequence is CASSRDGPYEQYF. Here the CDR3 DNA reads TGTGCCAGCAGCCGGGACGGACCCTACGAGCAGTACTTC.

This clonotype showed up just a few times. This chain connects TRBV2 to TRBJ2-7, with unresolved D. Germline V gives CDR1 SNHLY, CDR2 FYNNEI. Trimming took off 9 bases at V and 6 bases at J, with 15 bases between the two ends. The CDR3 runs to 12 residues. Written as DNA, the CDR3 is TGTGCCAGTACCTACGACCTAAGCGAGCAGTACTTC. Its protein product is CASTYDLSEQYF.

This clonotype has at least ten counts. J is TRBJ2-1 and V is TRBV4-1; D not certain. Germline V gene lookup returns CDR1 MGHRA and CDR2 YSYEKL. The length of the CDR3 is 13 residues. The ends were cut back, 1 base at V and 7 bases at J, with 8 bases in the middle. The CDR3 is CASSQAAWNEQFF. The CDR3 DNA reads as TGCGCCAGCAGCCAAGCCGCCTGGAATGAGCAGTTCTTC.

The chain links TRBV10-2 to TRBJ2-1, with TRBD2 matching 8 bases. This CDR3 comprises 17 residues. Per the germline V gene, CDR1 is WSHSY and CDR2 is SAAADI. Trimming removed 3 bases from V and 10 bases from J; junction bases left unmatched: 17. The CDR3 region has the DNA TGCGCCAGCAGTGAACCACTTTTAGCGGGGAGGTTCGGGGAGCAGTTCTTC. Translating gives CASSEPLLAGRFGEQFF.

In this sample, this clonotype turned up many times. The V gene is TRBV5-1, the J gene TRBJ2-1, with D uncertain. Trimming took 0 bases from V and 8 from J, leaving 6 bases between them. The CDR3 is made up of 12 amino acids. Germline-derived CDR1 and CDR2 are SGHRS and YFSETQ. CDR3 region: CASSLVTHEQFF. The CDR3 nucleotides are TGCGCCAGCAGCTTGGTAACTCATGAGCAGTTCTTC.